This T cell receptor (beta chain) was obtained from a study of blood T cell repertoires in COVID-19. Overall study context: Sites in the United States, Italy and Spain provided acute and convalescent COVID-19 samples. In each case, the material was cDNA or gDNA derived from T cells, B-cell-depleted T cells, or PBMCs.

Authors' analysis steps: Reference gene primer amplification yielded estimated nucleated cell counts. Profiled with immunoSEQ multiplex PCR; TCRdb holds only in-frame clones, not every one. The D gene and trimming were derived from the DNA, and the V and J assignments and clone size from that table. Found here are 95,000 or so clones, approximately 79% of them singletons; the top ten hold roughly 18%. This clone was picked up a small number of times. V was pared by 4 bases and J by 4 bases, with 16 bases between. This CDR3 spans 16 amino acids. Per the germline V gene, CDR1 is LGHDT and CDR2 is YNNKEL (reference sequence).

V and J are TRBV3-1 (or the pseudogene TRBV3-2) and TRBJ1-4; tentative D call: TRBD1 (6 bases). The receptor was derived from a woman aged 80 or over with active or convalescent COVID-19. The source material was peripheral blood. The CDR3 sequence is CASSRVGRGGNEKLFF. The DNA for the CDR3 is TGTGCCAGCAGCCGCGTGGGAAGGGGGGGTAATGAAAAACTGTTTTTT.